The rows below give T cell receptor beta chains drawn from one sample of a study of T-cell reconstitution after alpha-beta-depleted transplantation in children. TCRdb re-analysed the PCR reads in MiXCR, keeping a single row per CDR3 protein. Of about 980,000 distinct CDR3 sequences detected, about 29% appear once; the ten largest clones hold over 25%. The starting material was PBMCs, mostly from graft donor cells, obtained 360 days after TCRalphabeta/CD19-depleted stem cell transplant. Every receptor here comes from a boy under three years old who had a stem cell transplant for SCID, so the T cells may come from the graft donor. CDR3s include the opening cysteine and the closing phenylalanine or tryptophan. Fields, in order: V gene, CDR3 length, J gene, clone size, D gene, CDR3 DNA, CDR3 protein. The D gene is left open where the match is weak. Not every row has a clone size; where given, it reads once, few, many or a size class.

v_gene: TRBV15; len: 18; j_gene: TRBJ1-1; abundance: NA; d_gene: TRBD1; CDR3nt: TGTGCCACCAGCAGAGATGGGACAGGGGGGCCTATGAACACTGAAGCTTTCTTT; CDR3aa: CATSRDGTGGPMNTEAFF
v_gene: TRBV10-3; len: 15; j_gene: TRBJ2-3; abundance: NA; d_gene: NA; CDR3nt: TGTGCCATCAGTGAGTCGGGATACTTCACAGATACGCAGTATTTT; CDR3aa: CAISESGYFTDTQYF
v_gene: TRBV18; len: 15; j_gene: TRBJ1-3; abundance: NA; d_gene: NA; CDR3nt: TGTGCCAGCTCGCCCAGAGGCAGGGATGGAAACACCATATATTTT; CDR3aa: CASSPRGRDGNTIYF
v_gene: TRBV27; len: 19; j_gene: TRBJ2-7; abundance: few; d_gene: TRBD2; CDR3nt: TGTGCCAGCAGTCCCCGGGGACTAGCGGGGGCCTTCAAGTTAATGGAGCAGTACTTC; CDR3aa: CASSPRGLAGAFKLMEQYF
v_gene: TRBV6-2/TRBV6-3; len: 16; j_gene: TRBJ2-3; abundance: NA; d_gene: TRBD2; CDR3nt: TGTGCCAGCAGCGCCGGGACTAGCCCGCCCACAGATACGCAGTATTTT; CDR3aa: CASSAGTSPPTDTQYF
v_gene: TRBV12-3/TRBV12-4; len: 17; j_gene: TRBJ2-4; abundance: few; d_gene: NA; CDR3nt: TGTGCCAGCAGTTTAAGGTTCCGGGACTTAGCCAAAAACATTCAGTACTTC; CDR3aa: CASSLRFRDLAKNIQYF
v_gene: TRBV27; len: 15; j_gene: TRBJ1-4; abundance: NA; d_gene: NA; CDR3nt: TGTGCCAGCAGTCCCTCAGGGCCCAGGTTTGAAAAACTGTTTTTT; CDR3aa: CASSPSGPRFEKLFF
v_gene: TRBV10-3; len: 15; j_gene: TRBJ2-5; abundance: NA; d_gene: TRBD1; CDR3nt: TGTGCCATCAGCAAACAGGGGGCGTCCCAAGAGACCCAGTACTTC; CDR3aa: CAISKQGASQETQYF
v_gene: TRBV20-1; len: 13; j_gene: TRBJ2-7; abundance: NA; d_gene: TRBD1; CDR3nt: TGCAGTGCGGGACAGGGGGCTAGATACGAGCAGTACTTC; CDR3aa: CSAGQGARYEQYF
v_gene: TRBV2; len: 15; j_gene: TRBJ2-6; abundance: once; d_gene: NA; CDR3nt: TGTGCCAGCTCGGGGGCTTTATCTGGGGCCAACGTCCTGACTTTC; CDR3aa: CASSGALSGANVLTF
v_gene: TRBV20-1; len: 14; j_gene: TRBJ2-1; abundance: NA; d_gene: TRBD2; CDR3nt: TGCAGTGCACCTAGACTAGCGGGATACAATGAGCAGTTCTTC; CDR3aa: CSAPRLAGYNEQFF
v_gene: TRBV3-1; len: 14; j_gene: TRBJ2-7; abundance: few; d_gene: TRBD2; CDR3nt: TGTGCCAGCAACCTAGCGGGGGGGCCTCGGGAGCAGTACTTC; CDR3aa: CASNLAGGPREQYF
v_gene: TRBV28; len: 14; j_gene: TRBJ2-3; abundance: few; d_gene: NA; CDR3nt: TGTGCCAGCAGAATCCTGGGGCCCACAGATACGCAGTATTTT; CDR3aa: CASRILGPTDTQYF
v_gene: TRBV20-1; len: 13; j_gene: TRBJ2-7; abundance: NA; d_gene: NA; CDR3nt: TGCAGTGCTAATTGGGAGGGGGCGGGGGAGCAGTACTTC; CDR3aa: CSANWEGAGEQYF
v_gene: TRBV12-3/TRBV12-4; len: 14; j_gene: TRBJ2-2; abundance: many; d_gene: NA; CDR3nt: TGTGCCAGCAGTTTTGGGGTAAACACCGGGGAGCTGTTTTTT; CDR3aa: CASSFGVNTGELFF
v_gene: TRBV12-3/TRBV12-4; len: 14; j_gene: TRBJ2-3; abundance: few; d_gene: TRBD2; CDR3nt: TGTGCCAGCAGTTTACGGGGGGTCGGCGATACGCAGTATTTT; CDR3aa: CASSLRGVGDTQYF
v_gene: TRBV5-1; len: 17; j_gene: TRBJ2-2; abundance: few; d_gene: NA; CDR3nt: TGCGCCAGCAGCTTGGTTCCGTGGCAGGGAAGCACCGGGGAGCTGTTTTTT; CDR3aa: CASSLVPWQGSTGELFF
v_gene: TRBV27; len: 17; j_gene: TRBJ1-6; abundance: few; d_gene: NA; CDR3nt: TGTGCCAGCAGTTTATCGGCGGTTAGCTCCTATAATTCACCCCTCCACTTT; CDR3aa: CASSLSAVSSYNSPLHF
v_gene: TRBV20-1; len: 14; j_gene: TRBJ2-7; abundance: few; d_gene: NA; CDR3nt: TGCAGTGCTAGAAGCCCTAGTCAGTCCTACGAGCAGTACTTC; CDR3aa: CSARSPSQSYEQYF
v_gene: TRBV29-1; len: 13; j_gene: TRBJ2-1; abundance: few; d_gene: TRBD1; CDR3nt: TGCAGCGTAGGACAGGGCCCCTACAATGAGCAGTTCTTC; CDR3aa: CSVGQGPYNEQFF
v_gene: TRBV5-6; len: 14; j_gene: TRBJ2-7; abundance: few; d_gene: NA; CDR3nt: TGTGCCAGCAGCCGTACTGGGGACGGCTACGAGCAGTACTTC; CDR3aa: CASSRTGDGYEQYF
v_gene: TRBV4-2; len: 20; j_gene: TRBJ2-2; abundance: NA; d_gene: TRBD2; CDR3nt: TGTGCCAGCAGCCAAGATCAGCTAGCGGGCACCGAACAGGGCACCGGGGAGCTGTTTTTT; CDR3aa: CASSQDQLAGTEQGTGELFF
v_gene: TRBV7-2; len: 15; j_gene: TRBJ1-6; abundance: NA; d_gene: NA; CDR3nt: TGTGCCAGCAGCTCGAGATGGGGGGGAGAGTCACCCCTCCACTTT; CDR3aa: CASSSRWGGESPLHF
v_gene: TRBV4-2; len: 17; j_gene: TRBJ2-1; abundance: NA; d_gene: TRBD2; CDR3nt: TGTGCCAGCAGCCAAGCCTTAGCGGGGGGGATGGTCGATGAGCAGTTCTTC; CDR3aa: CASSQALAGGMVDEQFF
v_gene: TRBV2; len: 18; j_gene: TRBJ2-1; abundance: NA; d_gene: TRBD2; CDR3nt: TGTGCCAGCAGCAGGATACTAGCGGGGGGGCTTAGTGGGTATGAGCAGTTCTTC; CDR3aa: CASSRILAGGLSGYEQFF
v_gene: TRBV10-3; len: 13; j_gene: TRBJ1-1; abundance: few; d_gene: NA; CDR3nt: TGTGCCATCAGTCGGCAGCAGAACACTGAAGCTTTCTTT; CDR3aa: CAISRQQNTEAFF
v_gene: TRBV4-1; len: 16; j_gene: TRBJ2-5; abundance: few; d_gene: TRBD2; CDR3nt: TGCGCCAGCAGCCCCCTGGAGCGGGGGGGCCGAGAGACCCAGTACTTC; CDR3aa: CASSPLERGGRETQYF
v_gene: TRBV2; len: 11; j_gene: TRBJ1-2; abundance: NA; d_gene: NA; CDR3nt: TGTGCCAGCAGTGAGGAGGGGGGCTACACCTTC; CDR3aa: CASSEEGGYTF
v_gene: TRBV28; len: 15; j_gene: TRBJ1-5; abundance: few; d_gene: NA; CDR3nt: TGTGCCAGCAGTTTCCCCTCTCCAGACAATCAGCCCCAGCATTTT; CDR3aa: CASSFPSPDNQPQHF
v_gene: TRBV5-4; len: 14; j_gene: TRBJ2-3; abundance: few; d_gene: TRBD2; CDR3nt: TGTGCCAGCAGCGCGGGGACTAGGGGAGATACGCAGTATTTT; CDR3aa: CASSAGTRGDTQYF
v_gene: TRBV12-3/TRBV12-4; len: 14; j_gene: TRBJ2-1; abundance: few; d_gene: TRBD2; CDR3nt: TGTGCCAGTGTTCGTAGCGGGGTCTACAATGAGCAGTTCTTC; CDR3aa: CASVRSGVYNEQFF
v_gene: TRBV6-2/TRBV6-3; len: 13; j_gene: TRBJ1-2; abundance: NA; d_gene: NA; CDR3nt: TGTGCCAGCACAAGAAACACCAACTATGGCTACACCTTC; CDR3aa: CASTRNTNYGYTF
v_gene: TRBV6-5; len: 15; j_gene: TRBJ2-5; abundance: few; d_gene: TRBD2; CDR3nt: TGTGCCAGCAGTTACTCACTAGCGGGGCAAGAGACCCAGTACTTC; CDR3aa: CASSYSLAGQETQYF
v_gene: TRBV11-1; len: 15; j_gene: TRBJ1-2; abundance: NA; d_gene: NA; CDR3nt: TGTGCCAGCAGCCCCCGCGGGTTACTTCTCTATGGCTACACCTTC; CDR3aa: CASSPRGLLLYGYTF
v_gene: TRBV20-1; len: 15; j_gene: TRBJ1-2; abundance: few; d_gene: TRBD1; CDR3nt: TGCAGTGCTAGACCCTATACAGGGGATCTGCGGGGCTACACCTTC; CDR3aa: CSARPYTGDLRGYTF
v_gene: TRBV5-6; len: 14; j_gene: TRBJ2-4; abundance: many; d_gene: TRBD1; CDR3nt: TGTGCCAGCAGACGAGGGGGCGACAAAAACATTCAGTACTTC; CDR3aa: CASRRGGDKNIQYF
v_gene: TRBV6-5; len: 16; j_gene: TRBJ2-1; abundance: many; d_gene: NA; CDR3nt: TGTGCCAGCAGTTACTCCTGGGGTGCCGGAAACAATGAGCAGTTCTTC; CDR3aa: CASSYSWGAGNNEQFF
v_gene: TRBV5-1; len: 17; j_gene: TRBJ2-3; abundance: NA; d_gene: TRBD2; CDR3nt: TGCGCCAGCAGCTTGGTAGCGGGGGGCCTCCCCACAGATACGCAGTATTTT; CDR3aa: CASSLVAGGLPTDTQYF
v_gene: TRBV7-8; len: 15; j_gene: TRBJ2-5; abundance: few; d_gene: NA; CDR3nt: TGTGCCAGCAGCTTAGGGGCGATTTTACAAGAGACCCAGTACTTC; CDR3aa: CASSLGAILQETQYF
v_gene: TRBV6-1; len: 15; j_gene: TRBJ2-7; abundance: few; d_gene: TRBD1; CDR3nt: TGTGCCAGCCGAGACAGGGGATCGGGCATCTACGAGCAGTACTTC; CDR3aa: CASRDRGSGIYEQYF
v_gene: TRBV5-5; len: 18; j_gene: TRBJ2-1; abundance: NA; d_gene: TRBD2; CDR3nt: TGTGCCAGCAGCTTGTCGAGATTAGCGGGGGGGTCCTACAATGAGCAGTTCTTC; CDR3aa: CASSLSRLAGGSYNEQFF
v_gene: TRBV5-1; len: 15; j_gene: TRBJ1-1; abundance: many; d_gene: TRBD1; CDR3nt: TGCGCCAGCAGCTCCAACCTGGGACAGAGTACTGAAGCTTTCTTT; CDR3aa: CASSSNLGQSTEAFF
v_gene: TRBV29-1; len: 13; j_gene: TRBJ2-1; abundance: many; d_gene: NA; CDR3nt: TGCAGCGTTGAAGGGTTCGGTTTTCCTGAGCAGTTCTTC; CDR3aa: CSVEGFGFPEQFF
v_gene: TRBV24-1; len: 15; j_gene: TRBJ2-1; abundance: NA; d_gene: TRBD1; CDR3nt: TGTGCCACCAGTGGGGCGGGGACAGGGGGGAATGAGCAGTTCTTC; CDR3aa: CATSGAGTGGNEQFF
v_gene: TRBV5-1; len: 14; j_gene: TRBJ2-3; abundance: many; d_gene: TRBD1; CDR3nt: TGCGCCAGCAGCAAGGGGGCCCAGACAGATACGCAGTATTTT; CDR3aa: CASSKGAQTDTQYF
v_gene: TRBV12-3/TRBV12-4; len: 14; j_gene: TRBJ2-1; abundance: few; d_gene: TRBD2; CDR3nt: TGTGCCAGCCGCGAGACTAGCGGGTGGAATGAGCAGTTCTTC; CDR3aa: CASRETSGWNEQFF
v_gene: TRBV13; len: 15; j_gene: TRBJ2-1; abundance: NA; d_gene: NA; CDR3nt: TGTGCCAGCAGCGAAAGGCAACCCACTAACAATGAGCAGTTCTTC; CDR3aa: CASSERQPTNNEQFF
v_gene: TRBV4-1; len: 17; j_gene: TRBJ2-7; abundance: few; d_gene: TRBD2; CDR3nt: TGCGCCAGCAGCCCCCTAGCTACTAGCGGGGGGTTCTACGAGCAGTACTTC; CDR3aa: CASSPLATSGGFYEQYF
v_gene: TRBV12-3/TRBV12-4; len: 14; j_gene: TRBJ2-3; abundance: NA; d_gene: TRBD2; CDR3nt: TGTGCCAGTTTCCGGGGGGGTACTGCAGATACGCAGTATTTT; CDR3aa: CASFRGGTADTQYF